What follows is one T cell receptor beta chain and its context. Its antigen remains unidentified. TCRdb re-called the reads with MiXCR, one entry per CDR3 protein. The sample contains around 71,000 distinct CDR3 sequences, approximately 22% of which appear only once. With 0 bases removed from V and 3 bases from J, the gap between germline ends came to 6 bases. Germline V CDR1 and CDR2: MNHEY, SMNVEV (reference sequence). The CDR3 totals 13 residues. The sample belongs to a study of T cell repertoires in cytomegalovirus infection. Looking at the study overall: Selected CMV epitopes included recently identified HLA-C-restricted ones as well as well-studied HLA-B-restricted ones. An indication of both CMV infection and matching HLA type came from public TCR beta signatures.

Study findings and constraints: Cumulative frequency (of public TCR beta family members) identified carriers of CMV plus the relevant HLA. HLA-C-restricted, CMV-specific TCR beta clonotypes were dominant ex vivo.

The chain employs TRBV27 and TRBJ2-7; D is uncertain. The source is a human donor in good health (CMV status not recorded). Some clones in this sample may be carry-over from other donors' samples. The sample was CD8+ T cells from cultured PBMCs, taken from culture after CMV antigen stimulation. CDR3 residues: CASSLSESYEQYF. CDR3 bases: TGTGCCAGCAGTTTATCCGAAAGCTACGAGCAGTACTTC.